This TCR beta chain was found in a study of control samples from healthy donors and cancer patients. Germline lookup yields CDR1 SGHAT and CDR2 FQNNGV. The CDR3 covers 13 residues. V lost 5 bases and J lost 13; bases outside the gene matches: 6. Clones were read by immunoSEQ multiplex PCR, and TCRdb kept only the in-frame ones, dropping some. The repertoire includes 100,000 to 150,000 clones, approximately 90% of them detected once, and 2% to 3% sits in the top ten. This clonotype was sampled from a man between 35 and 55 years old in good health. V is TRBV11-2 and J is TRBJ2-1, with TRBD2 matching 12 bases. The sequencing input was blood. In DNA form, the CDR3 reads TGTGCCAGCAGCCCCGGGACTAGCGGGCCTCAGTTCTTC. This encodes CASSPGTSGPQFF.